The 11 T cell receptor beta chains given below trace back to one sample, sequenced in a study of T cell responses to AZD1222 COVID-19 vaccine. Using immunoSEQ multiplex PCR, the repertoire was profiled, and TCRdb retains in-frame clones only, with some absent. Of some 150,000 clones in the sample, about 87% were seen once. Sequences were derived from peripheral blood, sampled 28 days after the second AZD1222 dose. The receptors were gathered from an adult who received the AZD1222 COVID-19 vaccine.

The chain recombines TRBV2 with TRBJ1-5, with TRBD1 as a possible D gene (6 bases). Germline CDR1 reads SNHLY; CDR2 reads FYNNEI. The CDR3 contains 13 residues. Trimming removed 7 bases from V and 9 bases from J, with 16 bases in between. CDR3 coding DNA: TGTGCCAGCAAGGGGGAAGGACTAGGGCCCCAGCATTTT. Translated, it gives CASKGEGLGPQHF.

The chain combines TRBV7-2 with TRBJ1-2; 8 bases agree with TRBD1. Losses at the gene ends were 3 bases for V and 1 base for J; bases not matched to a gene: 13. CDR3 size: 18 residues. Germline assignment: CDR1 SGHTA and CDR2 FQGNSA. The CDR3 loop is CASSLSSNRDRINYGYTF. The CDR3 DNA reads as TGTGCCAGCAGCTTGAGCTCCAACCGGGACAGGATTAACTATGGCTACACCTTC. The complete variable domain, with remaining parts taken from reference TRBV7-2 and TRBJ1-2, reads GAGVSQSPSNKVTEKGKDVELRCDPISGHTALYWYRQSLGQGLEFLIYFQGNSAPDKSGLPSDRFSAERTGGSVSTLTIQRTQQEDSAVYLCASSLSSNRDRINYGYTFGSGTRLTVV.

The V call is TRBV18, the J call TRBJ2-7; D may match TRBD1 or TRBD2 (5 bases each). The V gene's germline CDR1 is KGHSH and CDR2 LQKENI. The CDR3 sequence is 12 residues long. Deletions cut 4 bases from V and 5 bases from J, with 9 bases between. The CDR3 sequence is CASSRDGDEQYF. CDR3 bases: TGTGCCAGCTCACGGGACGGAGACGAGCAGTACTTC.

In DNA form, the CDR3 reads TGCGCCAGCAGCCAAGACGAGTACAATGAGCAGTTCTTC. It encodes CASSQDEYNEQFF. The chain uses TRBV4-3 and TRBJ2-1; D is ambiguous. Germline V gene sequence: CDR1 LGHNA, CDR2 YSLEER. The CDR3 spans 13 residues. With 0 bases removed from V and 4 bases from J, the gap between germline ends came to 4 bases.

The genes are TRBV5-1 and TRBJ2-6, with D tentatively TRBD2 (5 bases). Germline CDR1 reads SGHRS; CDR2 reads YFSETQ. V lost 2 bases and J lost 0, with 12 bases in between. The length of the CDR3 is 17 residues. CDR3 region: CASSLMGSISGANVLTF. CDR3 DNA: TGCGCCAGCAGCTTAATGGGGAGCATCTCTGGGGCCAACGTCCTGACTTTC.

The chain employs TRBV24-1 and TRBJ2-1; D unresolved. The V gene's germline CDR1 is KGHDR and CDR2 SFDVKD. CDR3 size: 15 residues. The V end lost 3 bases, the J end lost 8 bases, and 16 bases lay between the germline ends. The CDR3 region is CATSDATGPGDEQFF. CDR3 bases: TGTGCCACCAGTGATGCCACCGGACCTGGGGATGAGCAGTTCTTC.

V gene TRBV7-9 combines with J gene TRBJ1-4, with TRBD1 as a possible D gene (6 bases). CDR1 is SEHNR and CDR2 is FQNEAQ in the germline V gene (reference sequence). CDR3 size: 14 residues. The V end lost 5 bases, the J end lost 6 bases, and 13 bases lay between the germline ends. CDR3 sequence (DNA): TGTGCCAGCAGCCAGGGGATTGGGGATGAAAAACTGTTTTTT. Translated: CASSQGIGDEKLFF.

This clone was observed a single time. V and J are TRBV6-5 and TRBJ2-7, with D tentatively TRBD1 (6 bases). Trimming took 5 bases from V and 2 from J, leaving 13 bases between them. CDR1 and CDR2 from the germline V gene are MNHEY and SVGAGI. The CDR3 spans 14 residues. For the CDR3, the DNA is TGTGCCAGCAGTCCCCCGGGACAAACCTACGAGCAGTACTTC. It codes for CASSPPGQTYEQYF.

V and J are TRBV27 and TRBJ2-3; the D gene is possibly TRBD1 (6 bases). This CDR3 region has 15 residues. Germline assignment: CDR1 MNHEY and CDR2 SMNVEV (reference sequence). With 6 bases removed from V and 3 bases from J, the gap between germline ends came to 16 bases. The CDR3 protein is CASSPIGRGTDTQYF. CDR3 nucleotide sequence: TGTGCCAGCAGCCCGATTGGCAGGGGAACAGATACGCAGTATTTT.

This sequence joins TRBV29-1 and TRBJ2-7, with D hard to call. The V end was cut by 5 bases, the J end by 2 bases, with 10 bases between. Per germline, CDR1 SQVTM and CDR2 ANQGSEA. The length of the CDR3 is 12 residues. CDR3 protein: CSVRPAAYEQYF. In nucleotides, the CDR3 is TGCAGCGTTCGCCCTGCTGCCTACGAGCAGTACTTC.

The chain employs TRBV28 and TRBJ2-5; D possibly corresponds to TRBD2 (7 bases). There are 14 residues in the CDR3. Looked up from germline, CDR1 is MDHEN and CDR2 is SYDVKM. V was shortened by 8 bases and J by 4 bases, with 17 bases between the two germline ends. DNA of the CDR3: TGTGCCAGCTTCCCCCATGGGGGGGCAGAGACCCAGTACTTC. Protein: CASFPHGGAETQYF.